This T cell receptor beta chain came from a study of cytomegalovirus exposure and HLA in healthy donors. Researchers ran the PCR with 60 Vbeta and 13 Jbeta primers. TCRdb's table, derived via immunoSEQ multiplex PCR, lists solely in-frame clones and lacks some. The sample includes about 40,000 clones, about 64% of them seen just once. Germline CDR1 reads MNHNS; CDR2 reads SASEGT. V lost 8 bases, J lost 4 bases, and 11 bases lay in between. This CDR3 has 12 amino acids. The sequence came from a man aged 55 to 70 in good health and CMV-seropositive. This chain uses TRBV6-1 with TRBJ1-2, with unresolved D. The material sequenced was PBMCs. The CDR3 spells CASGRVIYGYTF. The CDR3 DNA is TGTGCCAGCGGGAGGGTTATCTATGGCTACACCTTC.